This T cell receptor beta chain came from a study of Tregs in tolerant kidney transplant recipients (dated by TCRdb to the late 2010s). For context, the study as a whole: Before combined kidney and bone marrow transplantation, this study identified donor-specific regulatory T cells using TCRbeta sequencing and then followed those same cells after transplant.

The transplants used related donors with nonmyeloablative bone marrow transplantation, and mixed chimerism in the human trials was transient. Unstimulated Tregs (CD4+CD25+CD127-), CD4+ non-Tregs (CD4+CD25-), CD4 and CD8 cells were FACS-sorted from thawed PBMCs. The patients were 4 recipients of combined kidney and bone marrow transplants from the ITN036ST trial, and samples were available only for these trial subjects. Healthy control blood was processed to PBMCs by Ficoll density gradient and cryopreserved, and patient PBMCs were collected before and after transplant. Genomic DNA was extracted from sorted cells with the QIAGEN DNeasy Blood and Tissue Kit for TCRbeta CDR3 sequencing. Through immunoSEQ, high-throughput TCRbeta CDR3 sequencing was done commercially, including PCR amplification with internal controls and bias correction. In the original analysis: A unique productive TCRbeta sequence was defined by the CDR3 nucleotide sequence when primers matched, and otherwise by the CDR3 amino acid sequence together with the Vbeta and Jbeta genes. To correct sorting error, sequences shared between sorted populations at a frequency ratio of 2:1 or less were removed; the rest were assigned to the higher population. A sequence counted as donor-reactive if, in CFSE-low cells, the sequence had a frequency of at least 0.01% and was expanded at least 5-fold compared with unstimulated cells. Jensen-Shannon divergence calculated on the top 100 TCRbeta sequences ranked by frequency was used to measure repertoire divergence. For samples with multiple sequencing runs, sorting error was corrected separately for each run before the runs were pooled. The clones in this table, taken by TCRdb from immuneACCESS, are in-frame only. Not every clone is retained; where verified, under half of the shortfall comes from an unresolved V gene, and the cause of the rest is unknown. That table supplies the V and J calls and clone size; D and trimming were determined from the DNA. The sample table shows approximately 47,000 clones, and around nine tenths are seen once. The biggest ten clones account for roughly 16% of the sample.

A remark on this clone: No antigen is known for it. There are no base qualities to consult, and no much larger clone falls within one base.

Overall results and qualifications from the work: The most biologically relevant and donor-specific TCRbeta repertoire appeared to be identified by expanding Tregs with activated donor B cells. Because the PCR primers were changed over time for some patients, nucleotide-level comparison could not be performed across the samples from those patients. Donor-specific Treg expansion exceeded global Treg expansion in tolerant patients, suggesting antigen-driven rather than nonspecific expansion. The study was limited by small patient numbers, and the findings need validation in larger populations and under other immunosuppression protocols. Biological reproducibility was not directly addressed, though technical replication error appeared minimal.

The CDR3 sequence holds 16 residues, the cysteine and phenylalanine included. The CDR3 DNA has 48 bases and is translated from base 1. Looking up the germline V gene (reference sequence) yields CDR1 LNHDA and CDR2 SQIVND. V gives up 4 bases and J gives up 1 base, and the segment between their germline ends measures 13 bases. The clonotype was recovered from a human patient who received a combined kidney and bone marrow transplant. After a transplant, certain T cells may trace back to the graft donor. Recombination joined TRBV19 with TRBJ1-4, and the D gene may be TRBD1, 6 bases matching. The sequences come from CD8+ T cells from blood (PBMCs), collected 12 months after the transplant. The DNA sequence is TGTGCCAGTAGTAACGACAGGCGAATAACTAATGAAAAACTGTTTTTT. It translates as CASSNDRRITNEKLFF. The full variable domain, completed from the reference TRBV19 and TRBJ1-4 proteins outside the CDR3, reads DGGITQSPKYLFRKEGQNVTLSCEQNLNHDAMYWYRQDPGQGLRLIYYSQIVNDFQKGDIAEGYSVSREKKESFPLTVTSAQKNPTAFYLCASSNDRRITNEKLFFGSGTQLSVL.